The rows below give T cell receptor beta chains drawn from one sample of a study of control samples from healthy donors and cancer patients. Clones were sequenced by immunoSEQ multiplex PCR, and TCRdb holds only the in-frame ones, with some missing. Among 100,000 to 150,000 clones listed, approximately 89% were seen once. Sequencing was done on a sample of blood. The receptors come from a man between 18 and 29 years old in good health. Each CDR3 is given with its conserved first and last residue. Each record gives: clone size, J gene, CDR3 length, V gene, D gene, CDR3 DNA, CDR3 protein. The D gene is left open where the match is weak. Some rows have no size entry. The others give once, few or many, or a class for an expanded clone.

. TRBJ1-3 18 TRBV4-1 TRBD1 TGCGCCAGCAGCCAAACGACCGGACAGGGGATCTCTGGAAACACCATATATTTT CASSQTTGQGISGNTIYF
. TRBJ1-2 13 TRBV10-2 TRBD1 TGCGCCAGCAGCCGGACAGGGAGCGATGGCTACACCTTC CASSRTGSDGYTF
. TRBJ2-2 15 TRBV6-5 . TGTGCCAGCCACTCATACAGGGTAAACACCGGGGAGCTGTTTTTT CASHSYRVNTGELFF
. TRBJ1-1 13 TRBV2 . TGTGCCAGCAAAGTACAGACGAACACTGAAGCTTTCTTT CASKVQTNTEAFF
. TRBJ1-5 16 TRBV5-1 . TGCGCCAGCAGCTTGGCGCCCCTTGGGCCCCATCAGCCCCAGCATTTT CASSLAPLGPHQPQHF
. TRBJ1-5 15 TRBV5-8 . TGTGCCAGCAGCTTGGGACCGTTTAGCAATCAGCCCCAGCATTTT CASSLGPFSNQPQHF
. TRBJ1-2 14 TRBV5-8 TRBD1 TGTGCCAGCAGCGGAGGAGGGACAGGCTATGGCTACACCTTC CASSGGGTGYGYTF
. TRBJ1-5 16 TRBV5-5 TRBD1 TGTGCCAGCAGCTTGGGACAGGGAGTTGGCAATCAGCCCCAGCATTTT CASSLGQGVGNQPQHF
. TRBJ2-7 15 TRBV9 . TGTGCCAGCAGCGTAGGGGATACTAACTCCTACGAGCAGTACTTC CASSVGDTNSYEQYF
. TRBJ2-7 12 TRBV12-3/TRBV12-4 . TGTGCCAGCAGCTTTGGCCACTACGAGCAGTACTTC CASSFGHYEQYF
. TRBJ2-1 19 TRBV9 TRBD2 TGTGCCAGCAGCGTATTCACTAGCGGGGGAGTTAGCTCCTACAATGAGCAGTTCTTC CASSVFTSGGVSSYNEQFF
. TRBJ2-3 13 TRBV5-1 TRBD2 TGCGCCACCACGGCGGGGGAACAAGATACGCAGTATTTT CATTAGEQDTQYF
. TRBJ2-4 16 TRBV5-6 . TGTGCCAGCAGCTTTGGTCGGGGGGCAGCCAAAAACATTCAGTACTTC CASSFGRGAAKNIQYF
. TRBJ2-1 15 TRBV7-9 TRBD1 TGTGCCAGCAGCCATAAATCGACCGGGACAGATGAGCAGTTCTTC CASSHKSTGTDEQFF
. TRBJ2-2 15 TRBV7-8 . TGTGCCAGCAGCTTATTTACCGTTTCCACCGGGGAGCTGTTTTTT CASSLFTVSTGELFF
. TRBJ2-6 15 TRBV5-1 . TGCGCCAGCAGCCGCCGGGGAGATGGGGCCAACGTCCTGACTTTC CASSRRGDGANVLTF
. TRBJ1-2 12 TRBV19 . TGTGCCAGTAGAAACGCTAACTATGGCTACACCTTC CASRNANYGYTF
. TRBJ1-6 16 TRBV2 . TGTGCCAGCAGTGAAGCCAGGGGTTCCTATAATTCACCCCTCCACTTT CASSEARGSYNSPLHF
. TRBJ1-2 19 TRBV7-9 . TGTGCCAGCAGCCAAACTTGGGGCACTGGCGACGGGAGTGAGCAAGGCTACACCTTC CASSQTWGTGDGSEQGYTF
. TRBJ1-1 18 TRBV7-9 TRBD1 TGTGCCAGCAGCTCCCCGTCTCGGACAGGGCCCCTGAACACTGAAGCTTTCTTT CASSSPSRTGPLNTEAFF
. TRBJ2-6 15 TRBV27 . TGTGCCAGCAGTTTGATATCGGCTGGGGCCAACGTCCTGACTTTC CASSLISAGANVLTF
. TRBJ2-3 11 TRBV20-1 . TGCAGTGCTAGCCCCACAGATACGCAGTATTTT CSASPTDTQYF
. TRBJ2-3 15 TRBV5-1 . TGCGCCAGCAGCTTGGTGGCAGGGGAGGGAGATACGCAGTATTTT CASSLVAGEGDTQYF
. TRBJ1-1 12 TRBV12-5 TRBD1 TGTGCTAGTGGTTTGACAGGGGGCGAAGCTTTCTTT CASGLTGGEAFF
. TRBJ1-1 14 TRBV5-1 TRBD1 TGCGCCAGCAGCTTAACAGGGGCCGGCACTGAAGCTTTCTTT CASSLTGAGTEAFF
. TRBJ2-6 18 TRBV9 . TGTGCCAGCAGCGAACCGACAGGTAGACGATCTGGGGCCAACGTCCTGACTTTC CASSEPTGRRSGANVLTF
. TRBJ2-3 14 TRBV2 . TGTGCCAGCAGGGACTCATTTGGCACAGATACGCAGTATTTT CASRDSFGTDTQYF
few TRBJ1-1 14 TRBV30 TRBD1 TGTGCCTGTGGGACAGGGTTGGAGAACACTGAAGCTTTCTTT CACGTGLENTEAFF
. TRBJ1-1 12 TRBV12-5 . TGTGCTAGTGGGCCCTCTAACACTGAAGCTTTCTTT CASGPSNTEAFF
. TRBJ1-2 14 TRBV19 . TGTGCCAGTAGTCCCCCGGGACACGGCTATGGCTACACCTTC CASSPPGHGYGYTF
. TRBJ1-1 13 TRBV11-1 . TGTGCCAGCAGCTTTTCCCACCCCTACGAAGCTTTCTTT CASSFSHPYEAFF
once TRBJ2-1 13 TRBV3-1/TRBV3-2 . TGTGCCAGCAGCCAAGTTGAGGGGACGAAGCAGTTCTTC CASSQVEGTKQFF
. TRBJ2-7 11 TRBV29-1 . TGCAGCGTTAGCTCCCCGAGGGAGCAGTACTTC CSVSSPREQYF
. TRBJ1-5 15 TRBV2 . TGTGCCAGCAGTGGCCGACAGACTAGCAATCAGCCCCAGCATTTT CASSGRQTSNQPQHF
. TRBJ2-3 14 TRBV7-3 TRBD1 TGTGCCAGCAGCTCACTGACAGGGTTAGGTACGCAGTATTTT CASSSLTGLGTQYF
few TRBJ1-1 17 TRBV5-4 . TGTGCCAGCAGCTTAGTGCGTCCCGGGCCGGGGAACACTGAAGCTTTCTTT CASSLVRPGPGNTEAFF
once TRBJ1-4 15 TRBV18 TRBD1 TGTGCCAGCTCACGCGGACAGGCAACTAATGAAAAACTGTTTTTT CASSRGQATNEKLFF
. TRBJ1-1 13 TRBV12-3/TRBV12-4 . TGTGCCAGCAGTTTAACCCAGGGCACTGAAGCTTTCTTT CASSLTQGTEAFF
. TRBJ1-3 16 TRBV12-5 TRBD1 TGTGCTAGTGGTTTCACAGGGGCCCTAACTGGAAACACCATATATTTT CASGFTGALTGNTIYF
once TRBJ2-2 14 TRBV6-1 TRBD2 TGTGCCAGCAGTGAGCTAGCGGGCACCGGGGAGCTGTTTTTT CASSELAGTGELFF
. TRBJ2-3 18 TRBV7-6 TRBD2 TGTGCCAGCAGCGCCCTGCCGGGACTAGCGGGGGGTGGATATACGCAGTATTTT CASSALPGLAGGGYTQYF
. TRBJ2-1 19 TRBV7-9 TRBD2 TGTGCCAGCAGCTTCGCTAGCGGGGGCCGCCCGGATCACTACAATGAGCAGTTCTTC CASSFASGGRPDHYNEQFF